The following is a TCR beta chain sequence with its context. The antigen it recognizes is unknown. The record has no base qualities; no much larger clone is one base away. According to the study, the label for this sample's time point signals: baseline before first vaccination. Samples from vaccinated people were obtained from the UK trials COV001 and COV002, which included a single-blind randomized controlled phase 2/3 trial of AZD1222 (ChAdOx1 nCoV-19) in healthy adults. For TCRbeta chain sequencing, PBMC samples from trial participants were taken at day 0 and at day 28 after the second dose. The data originate from a study of T cell responses to AZD1222 COVID-19 vaccine (dated by TCRdb to the early 2020s). For the study in its entirety: AZD1222 recipients whose second dose came at about 4 weeks and those whose second dose came at about 12 weeks were combined into one group, since spike-specific TCR depth and breadth did not differ between the two schedules. A total of approximately 240 trial participants underwent TCR sequencing, of whom about 200 received two doses of AZD1222 and some 25 received two doses of the MenACWY control vaccine. Trial participants were enrolled by age into 18-55, 56-69 and 70-plus year subgroups, with around 140, 26 and 57 TCR-sequenced participants respectively. The study at large found these results: After two AZD1222 doses, spike-specific TCR breadth and depth were significantly higher than at day 0 and than in MenACWY recipients. Epitopes outside the regions mutated in the B.1.351 and B.1.1.7 variants were reportedly recognized by nearly half of the unique spike-specific TCRs. CD4 TCRs associated with the vaccine covered the entire spike protein, and the dominant responses were in regions 160-218 and 743-854. The 56-69-year group was small, and its depth increase did not reach significance, likely because of low power. Participants were mostly white British, with more females than males. The authors suggested clonal diversity may have been underestimated. Because no day 14 peak-response samples were available, repertoires were characterized only after the peak T cell response. Conclusions about previously exposed vaccinees are limited because only six or seven AZD1222 recipients were SARS-CoV-2 seropositive at baseline.

For CDR1 and CDR2, the germline V gene (reference sequence) lists LGHDT and YNNKEL. V is clipped by 2 bases and J by 8 bases, and the sequence between their germline boundaries is 4 bases long. The CDR3 holds 11 amino acids from the cysteine to the phenylalanine. Only the CDR3 part of the read is kept: 33 bases, read in frame from the first base. The CDR3 regions of human TCRbeta chains were analyzed by immunosequencing. Per the authors' processing: Repertoire TCRs were matched against a reference library of SARS-CoV-2-specific TCRs generated with the MIRA antigen-specificity platform. Breadth meant the fraction of unique TCRs that were SARS-CoV-2-associated, whereas depth meant the fraction of total T cells that were SARS-CoV-2-associated. Using the MIRA data, each spike-specific TCR was mapped to the spike region that the TCR reacts to and placed in a CD4 or CD8 class. Log10-transformed breadth and depth values were compared by one-way ANOVA with Sidak's multiple comparisons tests. Drawn from immuneACCESS, this table holds only the in-frame rearrangements with V and J called that TCRdb kept. Clones are partly lost; checked studies trace under half to an unresolved V gene and leave the rest unexplained. The V and J calls and clone size are taken from that table; D and trimming were inferred from the DNA. This sample comprises tens of thousands of clones, more than 70% of them detected only once. The ten largest account for 7.5% to 9.5% of the sample.

The sequence was collected from an adult in good health. The specimen was peripheral blood, collected on day 0 of AZD1222 vaccination. The rearrangement joined TRBV3-1 (or the pseudogene TRBV3-2) to TRBJ2-1; the D gene cannot be resolved reliably. The encoded CDR3 is CASSQMHEQFF. The nucleotides read TGTGCCAGCAGCCAAATGCATGAGCAGTTCTTC.